This T cell receptor (beta chain) was identified in a study of control samples from healthy donors and cancer patients. The data were produced by immunoSEQ multiplex PCR, yet TCRdb's version contains in-frame clones alone and is incomplete. The sample holds around 110,000 clones, nearly 95% seen once. CDR1 and CDR2 from the germline V gene are MNHEY and SVGAGI. The V and J ends lost 11 bases and 1 base, in that order; junction bases with no gene match: 8. The CDR3 covers 15 residues. The chain couples TRBV6-5 to TRBJ2-6; 7 bases match TRBD2. The TCR comes from a man aged 25 to 40 in good health. Specimen: blood. In DNA form, the CDR3 reads TGTGCCGGTGGGGGGGACCTATCTGGGGCCAACGTCCTGACTTTC. Translating it yields CAGGGDLSGANVLTF.